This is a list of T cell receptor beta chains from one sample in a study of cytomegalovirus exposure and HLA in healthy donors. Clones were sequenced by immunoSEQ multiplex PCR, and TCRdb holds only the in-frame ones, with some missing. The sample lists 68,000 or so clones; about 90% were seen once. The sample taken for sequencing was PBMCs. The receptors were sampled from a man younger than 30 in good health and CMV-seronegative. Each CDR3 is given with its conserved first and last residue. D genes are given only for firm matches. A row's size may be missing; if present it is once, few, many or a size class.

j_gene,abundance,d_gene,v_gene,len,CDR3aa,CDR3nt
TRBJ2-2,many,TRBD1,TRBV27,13,CASRTGDTGELFF,TGTGCCAGTCGTACAGGGGACACCGGGGAGCTGTTTTTT
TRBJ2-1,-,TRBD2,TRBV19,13,CASSPAGTRVLFF,TGTGCCAGTAGTCCCGCCGGGACTAGGGTGCTGTTCTTC
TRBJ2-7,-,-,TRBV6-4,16,CASTVWLEMYPYEQYF,TGTGCCAGCACCGTCTGGCTGGAGATGTACCCCTACGAGCAGTACTTC
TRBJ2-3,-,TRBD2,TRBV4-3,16,CASSQGLASSADTQYF,TGCGCCAGCAGCCAAGGACTAGCGTCATCGGCAGATACGCAGTATTTT
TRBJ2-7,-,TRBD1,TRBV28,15,CASSFEGQGALEQYF,TGTGCCAGCAGTTTTGAGGGACAGGGGGCTCTGGAGCAGTACTTC
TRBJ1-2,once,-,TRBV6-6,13,CASMVTANYGYTF,TGTGCCAGCATGGTGACAGCTAACTATGGCTACACCTTC
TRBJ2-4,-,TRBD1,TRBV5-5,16,CASSLGQVINTVIQYF,TGTGCCAGCAGCCTGGGACAGGTCATCAACACGGTCATTCAGTACTTC
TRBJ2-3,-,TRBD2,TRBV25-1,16,CASSEFGGSSTDTQYF,TGTGCCAGCAGTGAATTTGGCGGGAGTAGCACAGATACGCAGTATTTT
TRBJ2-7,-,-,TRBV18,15,CASSQGHRDPYEQYF,TGTGCCAGCTCACAAGGGCACAGGGACCCCTACGAGCAGTACTTC
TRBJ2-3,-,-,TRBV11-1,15,CASSIDGGLSNTQYF,TGTGCCAGCAGCATAGATGGGGGACTCAGTAATACGCAGTATTTT
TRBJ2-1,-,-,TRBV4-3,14,CASSHVLAEDEQFF,TGCGCCAGCAGCCATGTCCTGGCGGAGGATGAGCAGTTCTTC
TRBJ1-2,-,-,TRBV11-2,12,CASSLDSYGYTF,TGTGCCAGCAGCTTAGACAGCTATGGCTACACCTTC
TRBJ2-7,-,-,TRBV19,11,CASTDGYEQYF,TGTGCCAGCACAGACGGCTACGAGCAGTACTTC
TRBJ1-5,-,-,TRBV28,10,CASSRGLQHF,TGTGCCAGCAGTAGGGGACTCCAGCATTTT
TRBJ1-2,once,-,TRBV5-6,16,CASSWRWQTGNYGYTF,TGTGCCAGCAGCTGGCGGTGGCAGACCGGAAACTATGGCTACACCTTC
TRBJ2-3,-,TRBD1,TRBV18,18,CASSRTGRLQTSTDTQYF,TGTGCCAGCTCCAGGACAGGGAGACTGCAAACAAGCACAGATACGCAGTATTTT
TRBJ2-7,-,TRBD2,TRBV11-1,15,CASSFGLAGSCEQYF,TGTGCCAGCAGCTTCGGACTAGCGGGATCGTGCGAGCAGTACTTC
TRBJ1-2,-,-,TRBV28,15,CASFPDNMGLYGYTF,TGTGCCAGCTTCCCCGACAATATGGGCCTCTATGGCTACACCTTC
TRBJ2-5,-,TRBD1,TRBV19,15,CASSIDQTGGQTQYF,TGTGCCAGTAGTATAGACCAGACAGGGGGACAGACCCAGTACTTC
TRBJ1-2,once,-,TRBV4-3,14,CASSQTQGNYGYTF,TGCGCCAGCAGCCAAACCCAGGGTAACTATGGCTACACCTTC
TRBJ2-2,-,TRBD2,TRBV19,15,CAISAGRAITGELFF,TGTGCCATCAGCGCCGGGAGGGCCATCACCGGGGAGCTGTTTTTT
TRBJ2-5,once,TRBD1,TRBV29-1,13,CSFGQGILETQYF,TGCAGCTTTGGACAGGGTATTTTAGAGACCCAGTACTTC
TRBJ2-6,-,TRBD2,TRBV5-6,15,CASSFGGAGANVLTF,TGTGCCAGCAGCTTTGGGGGGGCTGGGGCCAACGTCCTGACTTTC
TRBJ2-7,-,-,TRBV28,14,CASSRAGTLYEQYF,TGTGCCAGCAGTCGAGCCGGGACTCTCTACGAGCAGTACTTC
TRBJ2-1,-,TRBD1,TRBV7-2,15,CASSRGQGFYNEQFF,TGTGCCAGCAGCCGAGGACAGGGTTTCTACAATGAGCAGTTCTTC
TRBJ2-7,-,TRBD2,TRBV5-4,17,CASNSQSRGLAIDEQYF,TGTGCCAGCAACTCGCAAAGTAGGGGACTAGCGATCGACGAGCAGTACTTC
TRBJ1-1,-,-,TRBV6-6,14,CASRTTGTNTEAFF,TGTGCCAGCAGAACAACAGGAACCAACACTGAAGCTTTCTTT
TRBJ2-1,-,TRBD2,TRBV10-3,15,CAIRATSGGNNEQFF,TGTGCCATCAGGGCTACTAGCGGGGGGAACAATGAGCAGTTCTTC
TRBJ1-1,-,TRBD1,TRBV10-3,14,CAIRGTGQDTEAFF,TGTGCCATCAGGGGGACAGGGCAAGACACTGAAGCTTTCTTT
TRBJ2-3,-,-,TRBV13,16,CASSLHPGLATDTQYF,TGTGCCAGCAGCTTACACCCAGGCCTAGCCACAGATACGCAGTATTTT
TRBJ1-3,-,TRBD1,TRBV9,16,CASSQGQGETRNTIYF,TGTGCCAGCAGCCAGGGACAGGGCGAAACTCGAAACACCATATATTTT
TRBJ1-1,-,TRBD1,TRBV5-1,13,CASSRQGDTEAFF,TGCGCCAGCAGCCGACAGGGGGACACTGAAGCTTTCTTT
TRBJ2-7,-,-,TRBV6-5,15,CASSYSNAHNYEQYF,TGTGCCAGCAGTTACTCGAATGCCCACAACTACGAGCAGTACTTC
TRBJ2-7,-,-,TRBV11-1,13,CASRGGATYEQYF,TGTGCCAGCAGAGGAGGGGCGACCTACGAGCAGTACTTC
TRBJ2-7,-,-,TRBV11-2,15,CASSPGRLGGHEQYF,TGTGCCAGCAGCCCAGGTCGCCTCGGGGGGCACGAGCAGTACTTC
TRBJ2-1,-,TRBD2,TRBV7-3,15,CASSLTLAGNVEQFF,TGTGCCAGCAGCTTAACACTAGCGGGAAACGTTGAGCAGTTCTTC
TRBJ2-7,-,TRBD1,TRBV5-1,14,CASRTDRVNYEQYF,TGCGCCAGCAGAACAGACAGGGTTAACTACGAGCAGTACTTC
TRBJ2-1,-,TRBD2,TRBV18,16,CASSPPKGLGIDEQFF,TGTGCCAGCTCACCACCAAAGGGACTAGGTATCGATGAGCAGTTCTTC
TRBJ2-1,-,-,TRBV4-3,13,CASSQVNRNEQFF,TGCGCCAGCAGCCAAGTAAATCGGAATGAGCAGTTCTTC
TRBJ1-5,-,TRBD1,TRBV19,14,CASTPTGGFQPQHF,TGTGCCAGCACACCGACAGGGGGCTTTCAGCCCCAGCATTTT
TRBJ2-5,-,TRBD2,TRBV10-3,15,CAISETGGDPETQYF,TGTGCCATCAGTGAGACTGGGGGGGACCCAGAGACCCAGTACTTC
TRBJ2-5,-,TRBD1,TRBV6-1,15,CASSETGTAQETQYF,TGTGCCAGCAGCGAGACAGGGACGGCCCAAGAGACCCAGTACTTC
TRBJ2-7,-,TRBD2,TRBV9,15,CASSPQLAGEFEQYF,TGTGCCAGCAGCCCTCAACTAGCGGGAGAGTTCGAGCAGTACTTC
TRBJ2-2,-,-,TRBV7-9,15,CASSPHYGNTGELFF,TGTGCCAGCAGCCCCCATTACGGGAACACCGGGGAGCTGTTTTTT
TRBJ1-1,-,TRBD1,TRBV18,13,CASSRDRDTEAFF,TGTGCCAGCTCACGTGACAGGGACACTGAAGCTTTCTTT
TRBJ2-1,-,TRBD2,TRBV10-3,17,CAITRSSGTSSYNEQFF,TGTGCCATCACCAGGTCTAGCGGTACGAGCTCCTACAATGAGCAGTTCTTC
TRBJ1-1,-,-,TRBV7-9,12,CASKGGTAEAFF,TGTGCCAGCAAGGGGGGGACCGCCGAAGCTTTCTTT